Below are 6 T cell receptor beta chains sequenced from a single sample in a study of shared T cell receptors in the human thymus. Clones were sequenced by immunoSEQ multiplex PCR, and TCRdb holds only the in-frame ones, with some missing. The sample holds some 760,000 clones, 70% to 90% seen once. These data were also filed under a second study, of human thymus T cells.

The source material was thymocytes. The receptors stem from a girl less than two years old with a congenital heart defect.

The V call is TRBV10-2, the J call TRBJ1-5; D possibly corresponds to TRBD1 (6 bases). Germline V gene lookup returns CDR1 WSHSY and CDR2 SAAADI. V dropped 5 bases and J dropped 5 bases, with 19 bases sitting between them. The CDR3 has 16 residues. The CDR3 coding sequence is TGCGCCAGCAGTTCGAGAAGGGGGGCGGGGGATCAGCCCCAGCATTTT. This gives the protein CASSSRRGAGDQPQHF.

This chain connects TRBV5-1 to TRBJ2-1; 7 bases are a match to TRBD1. This CDR3 spans 16 amino acids. J lost 0 bases, V lost 4 bases, and 7 bases had no gene match. Germline V gene lookup returns CDR1 SGHRS and CDR2 YFSETQ. The CDR3 reads CASSKGQASSYNEQFF. CDR3 sequence (DNA): TGCGCCAGCAGCAAAGGACAGGCCAGCTCCTACAATGAGCAGTTCTTC.

This chain uses TRBV5-8 with TRBJ1-2, with TRBD1 matching 8 bases. Germline trimming cut 2 bases from V and 2 bases from J; bases unmatched to any gene: 5. This CDR3 has 15 amino acids. Looked up from germline, CDR1 is SGHTS and CDR2 is YDEGEE. DNA of the CDR3: TGTGCCAGCAGCTTTCCCGGGGACAGGAACTATGGCTACACCTTC. As protein: CASSFPGDRNYGYTF.

V gene TRBV12-5 combines with J gene TRBJ1-1; no clear D gene. Per the germline V gene, CDR1 is LGHNT and CDR2 is FRNRAP. The CDR3 is 10 residues long. The germline V and J ends were trimmed by 7 bases and 5 bases, with 5 bases remaining between them. CDR3 loop: CASAGTEAFF. In DNA, the CDR3 is TGTGCTAGTGCAGGTACTGAAGCTTTCTTT. Supplemented by reference TRBV12-5 and TRBJ1-1, the full variable domain reads DARVTQTPRHKVTEMGQEVTMRCQPILGHNTVFWYRQTMMQGLELLAYFRNRAPLDDSGMPKDRFSAEMPDATLATLKIQPSEPRDSAVYFCASAGTEAFFGQGTRLTVV.

The chain has TRBV5-6 and TRBJ2-6; tentatively, D is TRBD2 (6 bases). The CDR3 sequence is 19 residues long. CDR1 is SGHDT, CDR2 YYEEEE, per germline. The V gene lost 2 bases and the J gene lost 0 bases, with 18 bases spanning the gap. The CDR3 coding sequence is TGTGCCAGCAGCTTCCGGGGGAGTGCTTCGATCTCTGGGGCCAACGTCCTGACTTTC. Translation: CASSFRGSASISGANVLTF. The full variable domain, with the rest looked up from reference TRBV5-6 and TRBJ2-6, is DAGVTQSPTHLIKTRGQQVTLRCSPKSGHDTVSWYQQALGQGPQFIFQYYEEEERQRGNFPDRFSGHQFPNYSSELNVNALLLGDSALYLCASSFRGSASISGANVLTFGAGSRLTVL.

The genes are TRBV9 and TRBJ2-2; no clear D gene. CDR1 SGDLS and CDR2 YYNGEE come from the germline V gene. Trimming left V 0 bases short and J 5 bases short, with 8 bases between. This CDR3 has 14 residues. CDR3 residues: CASSVESRTGELFF. CDR3 nucleotides: TGTGCCAGCAGCGTAGAGTCGAGAACCGGGGAGCTGTTTTTT. The full variable domain, completed using reference TRBV9 and TRBJ2-2, is DSGVTQTPKHLITATGQRVTLRCSPRSGDLSVYWYQQSLDQGLQFLIQYYNGEERAKGNILERFSAQQFPDLHSELNLSSLELGDSALYFCASSVESRTGELFFGEGSRLTVL.